This entry features one T cell receptor (beta chain) sequence. The CDR3 is made up of 13 amino acids. Germline V gene lookup returns CDR1 KGHDR and CDR2 SFDVKD. V gave up 5 bases and J gave up 5 bases, with 11 bases separating them. The data were obtained in a study of blood T cell repertoires in COVID-19. Study in general: COVID-19 samples from acute and convalescent phases originated in the United States, Italy and Spain. PBMCs, B-cell-depleted T cells, or T cells were the source of the cDNA or gDNA that made up the material.

In the original analysis: Reference gene primer amplification gave nucleated cell count estimates. Libraries were prepared by immunoSEQ multiplex PCR; TCRdb keeps only in-frame clonotypes and omits some of them. That table furnishes V, J and clone size, whereas the DNA furnished D and trimming. The sample lists 250,000 to 300,000 clones; 85% to 90% were seen once. V and J are TRBV24-1 and TRBJ2-5; D may be TRBD1 (5 bases). The TCR comes from a man between 18 and 35 years old with active or convalescent COVID-19. What was sequenced was peripheral blood. The CDR3 region is CATSVGPRETQYF. The CDR3, as DNA: TGTGCCACCAGTGTGGGGCCGCGGGAGACCCAGTACTTC.